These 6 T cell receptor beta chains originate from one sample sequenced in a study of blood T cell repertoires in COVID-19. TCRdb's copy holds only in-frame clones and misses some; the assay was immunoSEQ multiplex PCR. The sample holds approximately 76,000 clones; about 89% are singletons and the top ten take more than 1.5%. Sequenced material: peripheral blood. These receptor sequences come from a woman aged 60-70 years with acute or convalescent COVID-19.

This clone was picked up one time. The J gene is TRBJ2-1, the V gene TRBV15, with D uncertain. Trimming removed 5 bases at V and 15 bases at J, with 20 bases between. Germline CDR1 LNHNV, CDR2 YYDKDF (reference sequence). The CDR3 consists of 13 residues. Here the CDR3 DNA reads TGTGCCACCAGCCCCGCCGTGGTAACCGGTGCGTTCTTC. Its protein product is CATSPAVVTGAFF. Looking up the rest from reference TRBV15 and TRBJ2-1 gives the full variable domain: DAMVIQNPRYQVTQFGKPVTLSCSQTLNHNVMYWYQQKSSQAPKLLFHYYDKDFNNEADTPDNFQSRRPNTSFCFLDIRSPGLGDTAMYLCATSPAVVTGAFFGPGTRLTVL.

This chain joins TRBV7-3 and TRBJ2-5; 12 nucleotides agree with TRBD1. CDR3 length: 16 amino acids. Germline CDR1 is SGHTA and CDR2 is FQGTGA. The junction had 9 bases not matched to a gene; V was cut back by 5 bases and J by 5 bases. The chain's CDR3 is CASSKGTGGVRETQYF. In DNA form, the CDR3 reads TGTGCCAGCAGCAAAGGGACAGGGGGCGTGCGGGAGACCCAGTACTTC.

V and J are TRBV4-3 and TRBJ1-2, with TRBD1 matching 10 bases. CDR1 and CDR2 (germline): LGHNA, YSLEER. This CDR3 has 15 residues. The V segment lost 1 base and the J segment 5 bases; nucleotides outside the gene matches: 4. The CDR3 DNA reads TGCGCCAGCAGCCAAGTCTCGGGACAGGGGTATGGCTACACCTTC. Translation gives CASSQVSGQGYGYTF.

The CDR3: CASSPDTGGSNYGYTF. The CDR3 region has the DNA TGTGCCAGCAGTCCTGACACAGGGGGCTCGAACTATGGCTACACCTTC. V gene TRBV7-2 combines with J gene TRBJ1-2; 9 positions agree with TRBD1. This CDR3 comprises 16 residues. V dropped 6 bases and J dropped 2; count of bases not matched to a gene: 10. The germline V gene has CDR1 SGHTA and CDR2 FQGNSA.

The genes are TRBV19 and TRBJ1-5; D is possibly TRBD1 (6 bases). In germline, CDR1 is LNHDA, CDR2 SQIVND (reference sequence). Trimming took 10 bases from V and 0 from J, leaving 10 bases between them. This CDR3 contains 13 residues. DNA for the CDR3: TGTGCCACAGGACAGTATAGCAATCAGCCCCAGCATTTT. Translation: CATGQYSNQPQHF.

This CDR3 reads CASSSSLGGPLHF. The DNA of the CDR3 is TGTGCCAGCAGCTCATCCCTCGGAGGACCCCTCCACTTT. This chain connects TRBV7-3 to TRBJ1-6, with D unresolved. The CDR3 covers 13 residues. V was pared by 4 bases and J by 12 bases, with 13 bases between. Germline lookup yields CDR1 SGHTA and CDR2 FQGTGA.